This T cell receptor (beta chain) was profiled in a study of cytomegalovirus exposure and HLA in healthy donors (TCRdb year 2017). Turning to the overall study: The roughly 650 repertoires of the first cohort and the approximately 130 validation repertoires were produced on the same platform, according to a later analysis. The study was designed to test whether signatures of past pathogen exposure could be identified by cataloging public T cell receptors. Besides the first cohort of 666 subjects, a separate validation cohort made up of over 95 different subjects was used. The study combined high-throughput TCR immunosequencing, statistical association of individual TCRs with disease status, and machine learning to predict cytomegalovirus infection status.

A remark on this clone: The antigen it recognizes is unknown. Base qualities were left out, and no much larger clone turns up one base away.

The paper as a whole reports these results and caveats: The classifier was reported to diagnose cytomegalovirus status with high specificity and sensitivity in both the original cohort and the validation cohort. In vitro tests confirmed that a few of the cytomegalovirus-associated TCR beta chains recognize cytomegalovirus antigens. The authors suggested that the approach could potentially be extended to other disease states and immunological phenotypes. Of the cluster scores, roughly 95% were above 0 in a later analysis, which found that TCRs clustered in the first cohort also tended to co-occur in the 120 validation repertoires. Most TCR sequences were seen in very few donors, while some public TCRs were found in many individuals. The study gave a list of 150 to 200 TCR beta chains associated with cytomegalovirus. A later analysis had no HLA typing for the validation cohort, so co-occurrence there was scored across all 130 or so repertoires.

The donors were included in the validation cohort of 120 subjects, a group kept apart from the roughly 700-subject first cohort. Library creation used the immunoSEQ multiplex PCR assay. The authors' analysis ran thus. A statistical classification framework was developed to diagnose cytomegalovirus status using the catalog of TCR beta chain sequences. This is the immuneACCESS table as TCRdb keeps it, with only in-frame sequences that have V and J called. A part of the clones is gone; compared with another copy, unresolved V genes explain less than half, and the rest is unexplained. V, J and clone size derive from that table, while D and trimming were established from the DNA sequence. The sample table shows 130,000 to 150,000 clones, and about 91% are seen once. The biggest ten clones account for roughly 4.3% of the sample. What was sequenced was PBMCs. This clonotype was sampled from a man aged 18 to 29 in good health and CMV-seropositive.

The DNA sequence is TGTGCCAGCAGCCCAGCGGGAGGCCGCTACGAGCAGTACTTC. Its amino acids are CASSPAGGRYEQYF. The sequence is built from TRBV5-4 and TRBJ2-7, and TRBD2 matches 9 of the central bases. The CDR3, cysteine through phenylalanine, is 14 amino acids long. Kept here is only the CDR3 DNA, which spans 42 bases and is read in frame from base 1. V is pruned by 4 bases and J by 3 bases, leaving 5 bases of the junction without a gene match. Per the germline V gene (reference sequence), SGHNT is the CDR1 and YYREEE is the CDR2. Where the CDR3 stops, the reference TRBV5-4 and TRBJ2-7 genes take over; the full variable domain is ETGVTQSPTHLIKTRGQQVTLRCSSQSGHNTVSWYQQALGQGPQFIFQYYREEENGRGNFPPRFSGLQFPNYSSELNVNALELDDSALYLCASSPAGGRYEQYFGPGTRLTVT.